The 21 T cell receptor beta chains below all came from one sample that was sequenced in a study of vaccination effects on CD4 cells after COVID-19. With the ViraFEST assay, the study expanded antigen-specific CD4+ T cells using viral peptide pools, then sequenced them. Cultured cells yielded isolated CD4+ T cells after less than 11 days. Among the vaccine recipients, none had a prior SARS-CoV-2 infection, and nucleocapsid antibodies were negative. Clones were sequenced by immunoSEQ multiplex PCR, and TCRdb holds only the in-frame ones, with some missing. The sample yields 25,000 to 35,000 clones, 75% to 85% seen once. Antigens of these TCRs are unknown. The sample consisted of CD4+ T cells from PBMCs cultured with SARS-CoV-2 spike peptides, taken before COVID-19 vaccination. These receptors were taken from a human donor who received a COVID-19 vaccine.

The chain's CDR3 is CASSLGRDRLQPQHF. The CDR3 bases are TGTGCCAGCAGTTTGGGCCGGGACAGACTTCAGCCCCAGCATTTT. This sequence joins TRBV28 and TRBJ1-5, with 7 bases lining up with TRBD1. Germline CDR1 MDHEN, CDR2 SYDVKM. This CDR3 spans 15 amino acids. The V segment lost 3 bases and the J segment 6 bases; nucleotides outside the gene matches: 8.

CDR3 amino acids: CASSLGDPRTETQYF. CDR3 coding DNA: TGCGCCAGCAGCTTGGGGGACCCCCGGACGGAGACCCAGTACTTC. The rearrangement joins TRBV5-1 to TRBJ2-5; D possibly matches TRBD1 or TRBD2 (5 bases each). Germline V gene sequence: CDR1 SGHRS, CDR2 YFSETQ. V lost 0 bases to trimming and J lost 5 bases, with 14 bases between them. This CDR3 region has 15 residues.

Only a few counts were recorded for this clone. The chain links TRBV11-2 to TRBJ1-5; D gene ambiguous. CDR3 length equals 15 residues. The ends were cut back, 1 base at V and 2 bases at J, with 9 bases in the middle. Germline CDR1 and CDR2: SGHAT and FQNNGV. The CDR3 nucleotides read TGTGCCAGCAGCTTAGGGGAATTGGGCAATCAGCCCCAGCATTTT. Its translation: CASSLGELGNQPQHF.

The chain carries TRBV5-5 and TRBJ1-1; D not resolved. The CDR3 extends over 14 amino acids. Germline CDR1 and CDR2: SGHKS and YYEKEE (reference sequence). V was clipped by 2 bases and J by 1 base, with 9 bases between them. The DNA of the CDR3 is TGTGCCAGCAGCTTAGATTGGGGGAACACTGAAGCTTTCTTT. Protein product: CASSLDWGNTEAFF.

The rearrangement joins TRBV28 to TRBJ2-2, with TRBD2 matching over 11 bases. Per the germline V gene, CDR1 is MDHEN and CDR2 is SYDVKM. This CDR3 contains 16 residues. The J segment lost 6 bases and the V segment lost 10 bases, leaving 13 bases of the junction unmatched. The CDR3: CATIPGLAEGAGELFF. CDR3 sequence (DNA): TGTGCCACCATACCGGGACTAGCGGAGGGGGCCGGGGAGCTGTTTTTT.

The chain uses TRBV5-1 and TRBJ2-1; 8 nucleotides match TRBD1. This CDR3 contains 14 residues. The V segment lost 4 bases and the J segment 8 bases; nucleotides outside the gene matches: 8. Germline CDR1 reads SGHRS; CDR2 reads YFSETQ. In DNA form, the CDR3 reads TGCGCCAGCAGCCCACCGGGACAGGCGGATGAGCAGTTCTTC. It specifies CASSPPGQADEQFF.

This clone has a handful of counts. The V and J genes are TRBV2 and TRBJ2-2, with a possible D match to TRBD1 (5 bases). V was clipped by 5 bases and J by 4 bases, with 8 bases between them. CDR1 SNHLY and CDR2 FYNNEI come from the germline V gene. This CDR3 comprises 13 residues. Written as DNA, the CDR3 is TGTGCCAGCAGTCAGGACATCACCGGGGAGCTGTTTTTT. It translates to CASSQDITGELFF. Variable domain in full (rest from reference TRBV2 and TRBJ2-2): EPEVTQTPSHQVTQMGQEVILRCVPISNHLYFYWYRQILGQKVEFLVSFYNNEISEKSEIFDDQFSVERPDGSNFTLKIRSTKLEDSAMYFCASSQDITGELFFGEGSRLTVL.

The gene calls are TRBV27 and TRBJ1-2; 8 positions agree with TRBD1. The V gene end was trimmed by 5 bases and the J gene end by 3 bases; junction bases not matched to a gene: 11. This CDR3 has 16 amino acids. Germline values: CDR1 MNHEY, CDR2 SMNVEV (reference sequence). CDR3 in DNA: TGTGCCAGCAGTCCTGGCCCAGGGGGCGCGGACTATGGCTACACCTTC. Its translation is CASSPGPGGADYGYTF.

This clone appeared a few times. The CDR3, as DNA: TGCAGCGTTGTTTCCGAGGATGGCTACACCTTC. Translated: CSVVSEDGYTF. V and J are TRBV29-1 and TRBJ1-2, with D unresolved. The ends were cut back, 4 bases at V and 6 bases at J, with 9 bases in the middle. The CDR3 is 11 residues long. Germline V gene sequence: CDR1 SQVTM, CDR2 ANQGSEA.

The chain joins TRBV28 to TRBJ1-1; D not resolved. This CDR3 is built from 15 residues. V lost 0 bases and J lost 0, with 8 bases in between. The germline CDR1 and CDR2 sequences are MDHEN and SYDVKM. The CDR3 sequence: CASSLWGRLNTEAFF. In DNA form, the CDR3 reads TGTGCCAGCAGTTTATGGGGGAGACTGAACACTGAAGCTTTCTTT. The whole variable domain, remainder taken from reference TRBV28 and TRBJ1-1, is DVKVTQSSRYLVKRTGEKVFLECVQDMDHENMFWYRQDPGLGLRLIYFSYDVKMKEKGDIPEGYSVSREKKERFSLILESASTNQTSMYLCASSLWGRLNTEAFFGQGTRLTVV.

The chain couples TRBV9 to TRBJ1-2; a weak D match, TRBD1 (5 bases). The length of the CDR3 is 19 residues. Per germline, CDR1 SGDLS and CDR2 YYNGEE. The V end lost 0 bases, the J end lost 5 bases, and 26 bases lay between the germline ends. The CDR3 reads CASSVVETARVLDLYGYTF. As DNA, the CDR3 is TGTGCCAGCAGCGTAGTGGAGACAGCGAGGGTCCTAGATTTATATGGCTACACCTTC.

This rearrangement joins TRBV3-1 (or the pseudogene TRBV3-2) to TRBJ2-5; 9 bases line up with TRBD2. V lost 0 bases and J lost 4; bases outside the gene matches: 6. This CDR3 comprises 16 residues. Germline V lookup: CDR1 LGHDT, CDR2 YNNKEL (reference sequence). This chain's CDR3 is CASSQDSGGGAETQYF. The CDR3 DNA follows: TGTGCCAGCAGCCAAGACTCCGGCGGGGGGGCAGAGACCCAGTACTTC.

This chain connects TRBV6-5 to TRBJ2-7, with 8 bases identical to TRBD2. Germline V gene lookup returns CDR1 MNHEY and CDR2 SVGAGI. V lost 8 bases to trimming and J lost 7 bases; unmatched junction nucleotides: 16. CDR3 length: 15 residues. CDR3 DNA sequence: TGTGCCAGCTACGTCGCTAGCGGGTCTTGGGGGGAGCAGTACTTC. Translated, it gives CASYVASGSWGEQYF.

The chain uses TRBV7-2 and TRBJ2-5, with 8 bases identical to TRBD2. With V trimmed by 5 bases and J by 1 base, 3 bases remained unmatched. CDR1 and CDR2 from the germline V gene are SGHTA and FQGNSA. The CDR3 has 14 residues. DNA of the CDR3: TGTGCCAGCAGCCGCGGGGGGTCCCAAGAGACCCAGTACTTC. It encodes CASSRGGSQETQYF.

Here the CDR3 DNA reads TGTGCCAGCAGAACCCCACGGGAAGCTTTCTTT. As protein: CASRTPREAFF. This chain links TRBV28 with TRBJ1-1; D not resolved. Looked up from germline, CDR1 is MDHEN and CDR2 is SYDVKM. The CDR3 consists of 11 residues. V dropped 6 bases and J dropped 8 bases, with 10 bases sitting between them.

The J gene is TRBJ2-3, the V gene TRBV7-2; TRBD2 might be the D (7 bases). The CDR3 sequence is 15 residues long. Trimming cost V 5 bases and J 7 bases, with 19 bases left between them. The germline CDR1 and CDR2 sequences are SGHTA and FQGNSA. DNA for the CDR3: TGTGCCAGCAGCCCGGCGGGGGCCGGCGGGAATACGCAGTATTTT. Translation gives CASSPAGAGGNTQYF.

The V call is TRBV14, the J call TRBJ1-6, with D possibly matching TRBD1 (5 bases). Germline CDR1 and CDR2: SGHDN and FVKESK. Trimming removed 0 bases at V and 7 bases at J, with 16 bases between. The CDR3 spans 17 residues. This chain's CDR3 is CASSQDYYQGFNSPLHF. DNA of the CDR3: TGTGCCAGCAGCCAAGATTATTATCAGGGATTCAATTCACCCCTCCACTTT.

V and J are TRBV7-2 and TRBJ2-7; D is undetermined. Germline V gene lookup returns CDR1 SGHTA and CDR2 FQGNSA. This CDR3 contains 13 residues. The V and J ends lost 5 bases and 3 bases respectively, with 11 bases between them. The CDR3 nucleotides are TGTGCCAGCAGCCCAGGACCGTACTACGAGCAGTACTTC. Protein product: CASSPGPYYEQYF. Full variable domain (outside the CDR3, taken from reference TRBV7-2 and TRBJ2-7): GAGVSQSPSNKVTEKGKDVELRCDPISGHTALYWYRQSLGQGLEFLIYFQGNSAPDKSGLPSDRFSAERTGGSVSTLTIQRTQQEDSAVYLCASSPGPYYEQYFGPGTRLTVT.

The chain uses TRBV29-1 and TRBJ1-1; D is unresolved. The CDR3 sequence is 14 residues long. V lost 1 base, J lost 0 bases, and 9 bases lay in between. Germline CDR1 SQVTM, CDR2 ANQGSEA. CDR3 coding DNA: TGCAGCGTTGAAGCGGGCAGAATGAACACTGAAGCTTTCTTT. Its protein is CSVEAGRMNTEAFF.

The rearrangement uses TRBV5-5 and TRBJ2-2, with 8 bases identical to TRBD2. The junction had 4 bases not matched to a gene; V was cut back by 2 bases and J by 1 base. Germline V gene data show CDR1 as SGHKS and CDR2 as YYEKEE (reference sequence). CDR3 size: 16 residues. As DNA, the CDR3 is TGTGCCAGCAGCTTTGGTGCGGGAGGGAACACCGGGGAGCTGTTTTTT. It is translated as CASSFGAGGNTGELFF.

V and J are TRBV10-3 and TRBJ2-7, with a possible D match to TRBD2 (6 bases). The V gene lost 4 bases and the J gene lost 2 bases, with 15 bases spanning the gap. The CDR3 totals 15 residues. Germline values: CDR1 ENHRY, CDR2 SYGVKD. The DNA for the CDR3 is TGTGCCATCAGTGGAAGTAGCGGAGTTACCTACGAGCAGTACTTC. As protein: CAISGSSGVTYEQYF.